This T cell receptor beta chain is from a study of siplizumab effects on memory and regulatory T cells. Study results and limitations: Memory cells seemed less diverse than naive T cells, which also seemed major contributors to the alloresponse.

Notes on this clone: Its specificity is not known.

Trimming at V came to 5 bases and at J to 3 bases, leaving 7 bases not matched to a gene. The CDR3 length is 14 residues. Germline CDR1 SQVTM, CDR2 ANQGSEA. Per sample, some 10^5 TCR templates were assayed. Here immunoSEQ multiplex PCR was the method, and the copy in TCRdb shows in-frame clones only, minus some. The table records some 96,000 clones, about 95% of them present only once. This clonotype was sampled from a human donor in good health. The gene calls are TRBV29-1 and TRBJ1-1, with TRBD1 matching over 9 bases. Sequenced input: non-Treg CD4+ T cells sorted from blood. CDR3 DNA sequence: TGCAGCGTTCTTCCACGGACAGGGGACACTGAAGCTTTCTTT. It specifies CSVLPRTGDTEAFF. Using reference TRBV29-1 and TRBJ1-1 for the parts outside the CDR3, the full variable domain is SAVISQKPSRDICQRGTSLTIQCQVDSQVTMMFWYRQQPGQSLTLIATANQGSEATYESGFVIDKFPISRPNLTFSTLTVSNMSPEDSSIYLCSVLPRTGDTEAFFGQGTRLTVV.